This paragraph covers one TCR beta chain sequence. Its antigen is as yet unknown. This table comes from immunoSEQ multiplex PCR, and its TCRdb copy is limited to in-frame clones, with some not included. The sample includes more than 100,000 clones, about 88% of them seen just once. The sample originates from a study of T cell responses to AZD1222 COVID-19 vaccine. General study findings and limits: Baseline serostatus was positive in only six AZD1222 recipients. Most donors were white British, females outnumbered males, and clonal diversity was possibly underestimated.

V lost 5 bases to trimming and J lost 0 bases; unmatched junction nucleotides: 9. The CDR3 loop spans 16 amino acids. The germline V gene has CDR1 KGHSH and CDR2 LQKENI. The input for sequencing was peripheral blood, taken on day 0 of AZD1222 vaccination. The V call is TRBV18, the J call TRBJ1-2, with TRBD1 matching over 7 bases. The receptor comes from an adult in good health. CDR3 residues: CASSAGQTTTNYGYTF. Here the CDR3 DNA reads TGTGCCAGCTCAGCGGGACAGACCACCACTAACTATGGCTACACCTTC.